This T cell receptor beta chain was documented in a study of cytomegalovirus exposure and HLA in healthy donors. To note about this clone: The antigen is not known.

The PCR was carried out with 60 Vbeta primers and 13 Jbeta primers. Sequencing used immunoSEQ multiplex PCR; TCRdb keeps in-frame clones, though not all of them. Of under 150,000 clones listed, about four fifths were seen once; the top ten hold roughly 2.5%. CDR1 and CDR2 from the germline V gene are SGHRS and YFSETQ. There are 13 residues in the CDR3. General study findings and limits: Most observed TCR sequences were rare, whereas some public TCRs were detected in many donors. When analyzed later, the rates of TCR association showed variation by HLA locus, with DRB1 the most and HLA-C the fewest.

The source of this sequence is a woman younger than 35 in good health and CMV-seronegative. The J gene is TRBJ2-5, the V gene TRBV5-1; the match to TRBD1 covers 8 bases. The assigned J gene may be wrong: the sequence end matches TRBJ2-7 better. The material sequenced was PBMCs. This chain's CDR3 is CASGTDRAYEQYF. CDR3 bases: TGCGCCAGCGGAACGGACAGGGCCTACGAGCAGTACTTC.